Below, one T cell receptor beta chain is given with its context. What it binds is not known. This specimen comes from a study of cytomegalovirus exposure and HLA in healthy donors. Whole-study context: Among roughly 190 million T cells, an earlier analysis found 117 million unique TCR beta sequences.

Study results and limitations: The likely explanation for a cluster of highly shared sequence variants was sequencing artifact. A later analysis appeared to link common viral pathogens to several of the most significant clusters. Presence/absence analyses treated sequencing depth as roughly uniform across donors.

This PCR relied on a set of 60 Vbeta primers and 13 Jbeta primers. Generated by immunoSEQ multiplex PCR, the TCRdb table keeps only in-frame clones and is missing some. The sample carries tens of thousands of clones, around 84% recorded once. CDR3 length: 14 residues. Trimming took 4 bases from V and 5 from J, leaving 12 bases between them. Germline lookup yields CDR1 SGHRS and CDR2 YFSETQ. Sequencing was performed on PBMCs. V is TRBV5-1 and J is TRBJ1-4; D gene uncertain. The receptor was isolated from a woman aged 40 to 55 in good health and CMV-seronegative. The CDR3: CASSPQMRNEKLFF. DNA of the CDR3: TGCGCCAGCAGCCCGCAGATGAGGAATGAAAAACTGTTTTTT.